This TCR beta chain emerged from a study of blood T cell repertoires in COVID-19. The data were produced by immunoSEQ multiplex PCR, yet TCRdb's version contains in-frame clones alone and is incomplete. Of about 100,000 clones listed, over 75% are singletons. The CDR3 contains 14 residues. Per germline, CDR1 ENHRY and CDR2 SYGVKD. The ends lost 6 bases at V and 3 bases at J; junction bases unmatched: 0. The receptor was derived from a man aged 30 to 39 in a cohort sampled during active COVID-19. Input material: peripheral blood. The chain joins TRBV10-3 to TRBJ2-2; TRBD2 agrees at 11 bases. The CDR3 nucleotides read TGTGCCATCAGGGGACTAGCGGACACCGGGGAGCTGTTTTTT. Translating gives CAIRGLADTGELFF.